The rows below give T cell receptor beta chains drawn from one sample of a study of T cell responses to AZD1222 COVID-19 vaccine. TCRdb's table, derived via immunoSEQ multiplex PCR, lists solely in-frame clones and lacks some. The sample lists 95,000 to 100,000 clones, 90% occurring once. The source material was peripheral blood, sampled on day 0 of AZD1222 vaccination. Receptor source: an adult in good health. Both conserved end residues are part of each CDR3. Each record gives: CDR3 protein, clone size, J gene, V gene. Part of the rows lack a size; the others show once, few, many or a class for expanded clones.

CDR3: CASSLGGTFYTEAFF; size: -; J: TRBJ1-1; V: TRBV7-9
CDR3: CASSQGREGTQYF; size: -; J: TRBJ2-5; V: TRBV3-1/TRBV3-2
CDR3: CAISVSTNEKLFF; size: -; J: TRBJ1-4; V: TRBV10-3
CDR3: CASSRAGGDEKLFF; size: once; J: TRBJ1-4; V: TRBV28
CDR3: CSVYIGLRGTEAFF; size: -; J: TRBJ1-1; V: TRBV29-1
CDR3: CASSIVPGVEGYEQYF; size: -; J: TRBJ2-7; V: TRBV19
CDR3: CASSLLPRQGGNGYTF; size: -; J: TRBJ1-2; V: TRBV27
CDR3: CASDSYRDTEAFF; size: -; J: TRBJ1-1; V: TRBV2
CDR3: CASSAGTGNEQFF; size: -; J: TRBJ2-1; V: TRBV5-1
CDR3: CASAIWNTEAFF; size: -; J: TRBJ1-1; V: TRBV2
CDR3: CASSLSGQVVYNSPLHF; size: -; J: TRBJ1-6; V: TRBV7-9
CDR3: CASSFSRVPSGNTIYF; size: -; J: TRBJ1-3; V: TRBV28
CDR3: CASSSIAGPTGELFF; size: -; J: TRBJ2-2; V: TRBV28
CDR3: CASSILGTPNTGELFF; size: -; J: TRBJ2-2; V: TRBV19
CDR3: CASSQGRDTEAFF; size: -; J: TRBJ1-1; V: TRBV3-1/TRBV3-2
CDR3: CASSLGPAQHF; size: -; J: TRBJ1-5; V: TRBV5-8
CDR3: CASSFYSSYEQYF; size: -; J: TRBJ2-7; V: TRBV12-3/TRBV12-4
CDR3: CASSQDTLATGELFF; size: once; J: TRBJ2-2; V: TRBV14
CDR3: CASSIGGSTDTQYF; size: -; J: TRBJ2-3; V: TRBV19
CDR3: CASRRTGNSPLHF; size: -; J: TRBJ1-6; V: TRBV12-3/TRBV12-4
CDR3: CAISESAGGQPQHF; size: -; J: TRBJ1-5; V: TRBV10-3
CDR3: CATNIGPMNTEAFF; size: -; J: TRBJ1-1; V: TRBV19
CDR3: CASSFGPNTEAFF; size: -; J: TRBJ1-1; V: TRBV28
CDR3: CSVAARGDTEAFF; size: -; J: TRBJ1-1; V: TRBV29-1
CDR3: CASSEALDRVYGYTF; size: -; J: TRBJ1-2; V: TRBV6-1
CDR3: CASSFQGVKNIQYF; size: -; J: TRBJ2-4; V: TRBV28
CDR3: CASSLSVGQPQHF; size: once; J: TRBJ1-5; V: TRBV27
CDR3: CASSSSMGQGNTEAFF; size: -; J: TRBJ1-1; V: TRBV6-6
CDR3: CASSASMHERDRYF; size: -; J: TRBJ2-3; V: TRBV5-1
CDR3: CASRTRTGGETQYF; size: -; J: TRBJ2-5; V: TRBV2
CDR3: CASSLRRDLAGVTGELFF; size: -; J: TRBJ2-2; V: TRBV3-1/TRBV3-2
CDR3: CASSLGTDTGYTF; size: -; J: TRBJ1-2; V: TRBV7-9
CDR3: CASTLTLDTQYF; size: -; J: TRBJ2-3; V: TRBV6-5
CDR3: CASSGGQENEQFF; size: -; J: TRBJ2-1; V: TRBV5-4
CDR3: CASSSSGQGYEQYF; size: -; J: TRBJ2-7; V: TRBV7-2
CDR3: CASSSAGTNFGKLFF; size: -; J: TRBJ1-4; V: TRBV5-4
CDR3: CASSWTDSRSYGYTF; size: -; J: TRBJ1-2; V: TRBV5-5
CDR3: CATKPGQGNEKLFF; size: -; J: TRBJ1-4; V: TRBV19
CDR3: CASSQKGSFDTQYF; size: -; J: TRBJ2-3; V: TRBV3-1/TRBV3-2
CDR3: CASSSGTRPYEQYF; size: once; J: TRBJ2-7; V: TRBV10-1
CDR3: CASSLRGQNYGYTF; size: -; J: TRBJ1-2; V: TRBV4-2
CDR3: CASTLGRTPFYGYTF; size: -; J: TRBJ1-2; V: TRBV11-2
CDR3: CASSEDRASPLHF; size: once; J: TRBJ1-6; V: TRBV28
CDR3: CASSEVTGGEKLFF; size: -; J: TRBJ1-4; V: TRBV6-1
CDR3: CASKDREVNQPQHF; size: -; J: TRBJ1-5; V: TRBV28
CDR3: CAWSFSGGAYEQYF; size: -; J: TRBJ2-7; V: TRBV30
CDR3: CASSPPGTGYEQYF; size: -; J: TRBJ2-7; V: TRBV28
CDR3: CASRAAPTNYGYTF; size: -; J: TRBJ1-2; V: TRBV6-5
CDR3: CATSEATGTYGYTF; size: few; J: TRBJ1-2; V: TRBV24-1
CDR3: CASSLKSGIIYGYTF; size: -; J: TRBJ1-2; V: TRBV4-1
CDR3: CASSLPIMGGSAFF; size: -; J: TRBJ1-1; V: TRBV7-9
CDR3: CASRRQPVDSQPQHF; size: -; J: TRBJ1-5; V: TRBV6-1
CDR3: CASSLDPAANTEAFF; size: -; J: TRBJ1-1; V: TRBV11-2
CDR3: CATSRVTGAYEQYF; size: -; J: TRBJ2-7; V: TRBV15
CDR3: CASIRGSTNEKLFF; size: -; J: TRBJ1-4; V: TRBV6-5
CDR3: CASSESLKFYEQYF; size: -; J: TRBJ2-7; V: TRBV6-1
CDR3: CASSFLAGGRDNEQFF; size: once; J: TRBJ2-1; V: TRBV28